The rows below give T cell receptor beta chains drawn from one sample of a study of PD-L1 blockade in urothelial cancer. The table came from immunoSEQ multiplex PCR; TCRdb's copy has only in-frame clones and leaves some out. The sample shows 11,000 to 15,000 clones, 85% to 90% of them seen only once. This specimen was PBMCs, taken around atezolizumab (anti-PD-L1) treatment. These receptors originate from a man between 65 and 85 years old with urothelial cancer. Both conserved end residues are part of each CDR3. A D gene is named only where the DNA matches it firmly. Size is stated for part of the rows, as once, few or many counts, or as a class when the clone is expanded.

D gene	CDR3 length	V gene	clone size	J gene	CDR3 protein	CDR3 DNA
NA	13	TRBV9	NA	TRBJ2-5	CASSVDFRETQYF	TGTGCCAGCAGCGTAGATTTCAGAGAGACCCAGTACTTC
NA	13	TRBV19	NA	TRBJ1-1	CASTRDRHTEAFF	TGTGCCAGTACTAGAGACAGGCACACTGAAGCTTTCTTT
TRBD2	15	TRBV30	few	TRBJ2-2	CAWSPGLANTGELFF	TGTGCCTGGAGCCCGGGACTAGCGAACACCGGGGAGCTGTTTTTT
NA	16	TRBV6-5	NA	TRBJ1-5	CASSYGRGLGNQPQHF	TGTGCCAGCAGTTACGGGAGGGGTCTGGGCAATCAGCCCCAGCATTTT
NA	15	TRBV30	few	TRBJ2-7	CAWSVKGGLSDEQYF	TGTGCCTGGAGTGTGAAGGGGGGGTTGTCCGACGAGCAGTACTTC
NA	15	TRBV27	NA	TRBJ2-1	CASRLGQLLYNEQFF	TGTGCCAGCAGACTAGGACAGCTGCTCTACAATGAGCAGTTCTTC
NA	13	TRBV18	NA	TRBJ2-1	CASSPSSREEQFF	TGTGCCAGCTCACCCTCTAGTCGGGAGGAGCAGTTCTTC
TRBD2	16	TRBV18	NA	TRBJ2-5	CASSRTLAAYQETQYF	TGTGCCAGCTCCCGGACACTAGCGGCGTATCAAGAGACCCAGTACTTC
NA	17	TRBV12-5	NA	TRBJ1-2	CASGLVLGRGKNYGYTF	TGTGCTAGTGGTTTGGTACTTGGGCGGGGCAAGAACTATGGCTACACCTTC
NA	15	TRBV5-4	NA	TRBJ1-3	CASTQGRVPGNTIYF	TGTGCCAGCACCCAAGGTCGGGTGCCGGGAAACACCATATATTTT
NA	13	TRBV6-5	NA	TRBJ2-1	CASSSPNYNEQFF	TGTGCCAGCAGTTCGCCTAACTACAATGAGCAGTTCTTC
TRBD1	15	TRBV9	NA	TRBJ2-3	CASTPGTGFADTQYF	TGTGCCAGCACCCCCGGGACAGGGTTCGCAGATACGCAGTATTTT
NA	13	TRBV10-3	NA	TRBJ2-1	CASQTNRDDEQFF	TGTGCCTCGCAGACGAACAGGGACGATGAGCAGTTCTTC
TRBD1	13	TRBV19	NA	TRBJ2-1	CASSPTGYNEQFF	TGTGCCAGTAGCCCGACAGGGTATAATGAGCAGTTCTTC
NA	15	TRBV4-2	NA	TRBJ1-5	CASSPRALLNQPQHF	TGTGCCAGCAGCCCGAGGGCCCTTTTAAATCAGCCCCAGCATTTT
NA	14	TRBV5-1	NA	TRBJ1-5	CASSLEGSNQPQHF	TGCGCCAGCAGCTTGGAGGGGAGCAATCAGCCCCAGCATTTT
TRBD2	15	TRBV11-2	NA	TRBJ2-7	CASSLTQRGSYEQYF	TGTGCCAGCAGCTTAACCCAGCGGGGGAGCTACGAGCAGTACTTC
TRBD2	14	TRBV9	NA	TRBJ2-1	CASSVAGGGNEQFF	TGTGCCAGCAGCGTGGCGGGGGGCGGCAATGAGCAGTTCTTC
NA	13	TRBV4-1	NA	TRBJ2-2	CASSPRDTGELFF	TGCGCCAGCAGCCCCAGGGACACCGGGGAGCTGTTTTTT
NA	13	TRBV11-2	NA	TRBJ1-2	CASSSTPAGGYTF	TGTGCCAGCAGCTCGACCCCGGCAGGTGGCTACACCTTC
TRBD1	15	TRBV4-1	NA	TRBJ2-7	CASSPTGTGGNEQYF	TGCGCCAGCAGCCCTACCGGGACAGGGGGCAACGAGCAGTACTTC
NA	12	TRBV2	NA	TRBJ2-7	CASSVVPDEQYF	TGTGCCAGCAGTGTAGTTCCGGACGAGCAGTACTTC
NA	14	TRBV5-6	once	TRBJ1-6	CASSFTGSNSPLHF	TGTGCCAGCAGCTTTACAGGGAGTAATTCACCCCTCCACTTT
NA	15	TRBV2	NA	TRBJ2-2	CASSRGNLVAGELFF	TGTGCCAGCAGTCGGGGGAACTTAGTCGCCGGGGAGCTGTTTTTT
TRBD1	12	TRBV5-5	once	TRBJ1-2	CAIRTGGDGYTF	TGTGCCATTCGGACAGGGGGTGATGGCTACACCTTC
TRBD1	14	TRBV29-1	NA	TRBJ2-3	CSVPDRGRTDTQYF	TGCAGCGTCCCAGACAGGGGGCGCACAGATACGCAGTATTTT
TRBD2	16	TRBV19	NA	TRBJ2-5	CASSRGGRAGEETQYF	TGTGCCAGTAGTAGGGGGGGTAGGGCGGGAGAAGAGACCCAGTACTTC
TRBD2	18	TRBV7-2	few	TRBJ2-2	CASSFFLIAGENTGELFF	TGTGCCAGCAGCTTTTTTCTCATAGCGGGGGAGAACACCGGGGAGCTGTTTTTT
NA	13	TRBV6-1	NA	TRBJ1-3	CASSEVPGDTIYF	TGTGCCAGCAGTGAAGTTCCGGGAGACACCATATATTTT
TRBD1	15	TRBV9	NA	TRBJ1-6	CASSAWTGSNSPLHF	TGTGCCAGCAGCGCATGGACAGGGAGTAATTCACCCCTCCACTTT
NA	12	TRBV19	large	TRBJ2-7	CASSISGSEQYF	TGTGCCAGTAGTATTTCAGGAAGCGAGCAGTACTTC